The 28 T cell receptor beta chains below all came from one sample that was sequenced in a study of control samples from healthy donors and cancer patients. Measured with immunoSEQ multiplex PCR; TCRdb has only the in-frame clones, and not every one. The sample has 150,000 to 200,000 clones; about 91% are singletons. The specimen was blood. All receptors come from a man younger than 35 in good health.

The chain is built from TRBV30 and TRBJ1-2; D is unresolved. V was shortened by 3 bases and J by 3 bases, with 14 bases between the two germline ends. CDR1 GTSNPN and CDR2 SVGIG come from the germline V gene (reference sequence). The CDR3 spans 14 residues. Here the CDR3 DNA reads TGTGCCTGGAGAGACCTAGACAACGACTATGGCTACACCTTC. Translated, it gives CAWRDLDNDYGYTF.

The chain joins TRBV7-8 to TRBJ1-5, with D perhaps matching TRBD1 (5 bases). CDR1 and CDR2 (germline): SGHVS, FQNEAQ. This CDR3 spans 16 amino acids. V was cut by 7 bases and J by 9 bases, with 25 bases left in between. The CDR3 region has the DNA TGTGCCAGCACCCCCCACGGGTGGCAGGGAAATAGGCCCCAGCATTTT. Its protein product is CASTPHGWQGNRPQHF.

The chain combines TRBV4-3 with TRBJ2-3; D is unresolved. Trimming shortened V by 1 base and J by 1 base, and 3 bases separated the two germline ends. The CDR3 sequence is 13 residues long. Germline V gene data show CDR1 as LGHNA and CDR2 as YSLEER. CDR3 sequence: CASSQGRTDTQYF. The CDR3 DNA reads as TGCGCCAGCAGCCAAGGTCGCACAGATACGCAGTATTTT.

A few counts support this clone. This rearrangement joins TRBV9 to TRBJ2-1, with TRBD2 matching over 9 bases. Unmatched junction bases numbered 10, after V lost 0 bases and J lost 6 bases. The CDR3 loop spans 17 amino acids. Germline CDR1 and CDR2: SGDLS and YYNGEE. CDR3 nucleotides: TGTGCCAGCAGCGTAGGTGGGCCGGGACTAGCCGCCAATGAGCAGTTCTTC. Translated: CASSVGGPGLAANEQFF.

The chain joins TRBV28 to TRBJ1-1; D is undetermined. Deletions cut 5 bases from V and 0 bases from J, with 19 bases between. CDR3 length equals 17 residues. The germline V gene has CDR1 MDHEN and CDR2 SYDVKM. As DNA, the CDR3 is TGTGCCAGCAGTCCCACCGCCATAACTGGGTTGAACACTGAAGCTTTCTTT. Amino acid sequence: CASSPTAITGLNTEAFF.

This clone has a single count. This chain uses TRBV7-8 with TRBJ2-7; no clear D. The germline V and J ends were trimmed by 1 base and 0 bases, with 7 bases remaining between them. This CDR3 region has 14 residues. Per the germline V gene, CDR1 is SGHVS and CDR2 is FQNEAQ. CDR3 in amino acids: CASSLGSLSYEQYF. The DNA of the CDR3 is TGTGCCAGCAGCTTAGGTTCCCTCTCCTACGAGCAGTACTTC.

V usage is TRBV28 and J usage is TRBJ2-5; D may be TRBD1 (5 bases). V lost 2 bases and J 7 bases, leaving 14 bases between the germline ends. The CDR3 is made up of 14 amino acids. CDR1 MDHEN and CDR2 SYDVKM come from the germline V gene. The CDR3 nucleotides are TGTGCCAGCAGTTTAAGGGGTAGCAAGGGGACCCAGTACTTC. It specifies CASSLRGSKGTQYF.

This chain uses TRBV4-1 with TRBJ1-2; D gene ambiguous. This CDR3 is 15 amino acids long. CDR1 and CDR2 (germline): MGHRA, YSYEKL. V was pared by 0 bases and J by 1 base, with 9 bases between. In DNA, the CDR3 is TGCGCCAGCAGCCAAGAGCGCGGGGTTAACTATGGCTACACCTTC. It is translated as CASSQERGVNYGYTF.

The chain carries TRBV4-1 and TRBJ2-3, with D possibly called TRBD1 or TRBD2 (5 bases each). Trimming removed 4 bases at V and 3 bases at J, with 17 bases between. The CDR3 has 16 residues. Germline CDR1 reads MGHRA; CDR2 reads YSYEKL. The CDR3 loop reads CASSLSGPSSTDTQYF. In nucleotides, the CDR3 is TGCGCCAGCAGCCTCTCGGGACCCTCATCTACAGATACGCAGTATTTT.

J is TRBJ2-7 and V is TRBV6-2 or TRBV6-3; 8 bases match TRBD1. Germline V gives CDR1 MNHEY, CDR2 SVGEGT. V trimming: 2 bases; J trimming: 2 bases; junction bases outside the gene matches: 14. This CDR3 is 18 amino acids long. This CDR3 is CASSYTPPEDRDPYEQYF. DNA for the CDR3: TGTGCCAGCAGTTACACACCGCCGGAGGACAGGGATCCCTACGAGCAGTACTTC.

The V and J genes are TRBV19 and TRBJ1-5, with D perhaps TRBD1 (5 bases). The germline V gene has CDR1 LNHDA and CDR2 SQIVND (reference sequence). The CDR3 length is 17 residues. Trimming took 6 bases from V and 1 from J, leaving 19 bases between them. The CDR3, as DNA: TGTGCCAGTAGGGGTACTAGGAGGGGAAGGAGCAATCAGCCCCAGCATTTT. It yields the protein CASRGTRRGRSNQPQHF.

The V gene is TRBV2, the J gene TRBJ2-5; D is uncertain. The V gene lost 5 bases and the J gene lost 5 bases, with 3 bases spanning the gap. Germline CDR1 is SNHLY and CDR2 is FYNNEI. CDR3 length: 10 amino acids. The CDR3 nucleotides read TGTGCCAGCAGTAGGGAGACCCAGTACTTC. This translates into CASSRETQYF.

The chain has TRBV4-3 and TRBJ2-1, with TRBD1 matching 7 bases. V was pared by 1 base and J by 3 bases, with 3 bases of the junction left unmatched. Germline V gives CDR1 LGHNA, CDR2 YSLEER. CDR3 length: 15 amino acids. The CDR3 sequence is CASSQGPGGYNEQFF. CDR3 coding DNA: TGCGCCAGCAGCCAAGGCCCAGGGGGCTACAATGAGCAGTTCTTC.

The genes are TRBV11-2 and TRBJ1-4; 7 bases map to TRBD1. The CDR3 contains 12 residues. Germline V gives CDR1 SGHAT, CDR2 FQNNGV. V dropped 3 bases and J dropped 8; count of bases not matched to a gene: 0. In DNA, the CDR3 is TGTGCCAGCAGCTTGACAGGGGAAAAACTGTTTTTT. Its translation is CASSLTGEKLFF.

The rearrangement joins TRBV9 to TRBJ2-1; D is undetermined. This CDR3 spans 13 amino acids. Per germline, CDR1 SGDLS and CDR2 YYNGEE. Trimming removed 4 bases at V and 6 bases at J, with 11 bases between. CDR3: CASSKMSGNEQFF. CDR3 nucleotides: TGTGCCAGCAGCAAGATGTCCGGCAATGAGCAGTTCTTC.

The chain carries TRBV7-3 and TRBJ2-3; D gene unclear. From germline, CDR1 is SGHTA and CDR2 FQGTGA. The CDR3 runs to 12 residues. V lost 2 bases to trimming and J lost 6 bases, with 6 bases between them. Here the CDR3 DNA reads TGTGCCAGCAGCTTAGTGGGGGATACGCAGTATTTT. Encoded protein: CASSLVGDTQYF.

The chain couples TRBV29-1 to TRBJ2-3; weak D call: TRBD2 (6 bases). The CDR3 length is 13 residues. V was pared by 7 bases and J by 2 bases, with 13 bases between. Looked up from germline, CDR1 is SQVTM and CDR2 is ANQGSEA. For the CDR3, the DNA is TGCAGCGGGGGGGACGGTCCCACAGATACGCAGTATTTT. This gives the protein CSGGDGPTDTQYF.

The V and J genes are TRBV6-5 and TRBJ2-2; TRBD1 might be the D (6 bases). The germline V and J ends were trimmed by 0 bases and 7 bases, with 12 bases remaining between them. Germline V CDR1 and CDR2: MNHEY, SVGAGI. CDR3 size: 15 residues. For the CDR3, the DNA is TGTGCCAGCAGTTACTCACCAGGGGACATCGGGGAGCTGTTTTTT. This codes for CASSYSPGDIGELFF.

CDR3 sequence reads: CATSDSTSPGTGLYGYTF. The CDR3 DNA is TGTGCCACCAGTGATTCCACCAGTCCCGGGACAGGGTTGTATGGCTACACCTTC. The V and J genes are TRBV24-1 and TRBJ1-2, with 9 bases lining up with TRBD1. The CDR3 runs to 18 residues. V gave up 2 bases and J gave up 5 bases; unmatched junction bases: 14. Germline V gene lookup returns CDR1 KGHDR and CDR2 SFDVKD.

This clone was observed a few times. This chain uses TRBV29-1 with TRBJ1-2, with D possibly TRBD1 on 5 matching bases. CDR3 length equals 15 residues. Germline loops: CDR1 SQVTM, CDR2 ANQGSEA. V shed 4 bases and J shed 0 bases, with 15 bases lying between them. The CDR3 DNA sequence: TGCAGCGTTGTGATTCTACAGGCCTCTAACTATGGCTACACCTTC. Protein: CSVVILQASNYGYTF.

The chain carries TRBV29-1 and TRBJ2-3; a weak D match, TRBD1 (5 bases). The ends were cut back, 6 bases at V and 1 base at J, with 14 bases in the middle. There are 14 residues in the CDR3. Looked up from germline, CDR1 is SQVTM and CDR2 is ANQGSEA. The CDR3 bases are TGCAGCGTGGACAAGGTCCTTGGCACAGATACGCAGTATTTT. This codes for CSVDKVLGTDTQYF.

The chain has TRBV11-2 and TRBJ2-2; D gene uncertain. The germline CDR1 and CDR2 sequences are SGHAT and FQNNGV. V lost 1 base to trimming and J lost 9 bases, with 15 bases between them. The length of the CDR3 is 15 residues. The CDR3 sequence is CASSLVGSLSRELFF. The DNA of the CDR3 is TGTGCCAGCAGCTTAGTTGGCTCCCTAAGCCGGGAGCTGTTTTTT.

This clone occurred a few times. This rearrangement joins TRBV7-9 to TRBJ1-5; TRBD1 matches at 8 bases. Trimming removed 4 bases from V and 0 bases from J; junction bases left unmatched: 2. CDR1 is SEHNR and CDR2 is FQNEAQ in the germline V gene (reference sequence). This CDR3 is 15 amino acids long. The CDR3 region is CASSSTGDSNQPQHF. The CDR3 nucleotides read TGTGCCAGCAGCTCGACAGGGGATAGCAATCAGCCCCAGCATTTT.

The chain links TRBV7-9 to TRBJ1-4; D is perhaps TRBD1 (5 bases). CDR3 length equals 14 residues. Germline V gives CDR1 SEHNR, CDR2 FQNEAQ (reference sequence). V gave up 5 bases and J gave up 6 bases, with 13 bases separating them. CDR3 loop: CASSGGDGDEKLFF. DNA of the CDR3: TGTGCCAGCAGCGGAGGGGACGGGGATGAAAAACTGTTTTTT.

The chain employs TRBV27 and TRBJ2-7; D may be TRBD1 or TRBD2 (5 bases each). This CDR3 has 15 residues. The germline CDR1 and CDR2 sequences are MNHEY and SMNVEV (reference sequence). Trimming pared 6 bases from V and 3 bases from J, leaving 18 bases between. CDR3 nucleotide sequence: TGTGCCAGCAGCCTCCGACTCGCAGGGAGCTACGAGCAGTACTTC. As protein: CASSLRLAGSYEQYF.

The chain employs TRBV7-6 and TRBJ2-5; TRBD2 matches at 8 bases. CDR1 is SGHVS and CDR2 is FNYEAQ in the germline V gene. The CDR3 consists of 17 residues. V lost 0 bases to trimming and J lost 5 bases; unmatched junction nucleotides: 11. This CDR3 reads CASSLAPAGAGRETQYF. Here the CDR3 DNA reads TGTGCCAGCAGCTTAGCCCCAGCGGGGGCCGGACGGGAGACCCAGTACTTC.

The chain couples TRBV7-2 to TRBJ1-2; D is unresolved. There are 16 residues in the CDR3. Germline CDR1 and CDR2: SGHTA and FQGNSA. Trimming shortened V by 2 bases and J by 5 bases, and 18 bases separated the two germline ends. The CDR3 DNA reads TGTGCCAGCAGCTTAAATTACAGTCCTAGAGGATATGGCTACACCTTC. It is translated as CASSLNYSPRGYGYTF.

CDR3 DNA: TGCGCCAGCAGCTTGGCCTTCGGGGATAATGAAAAACTGTTTTTT. It yields the protein CASSLAFGDNEKLFF. This chain links TRBV5-1 with TRBJ1-4; D remains unclear. Germline V gene sequence: CDR1 SGHRS, CDR2 YFSETQ. The V and J ends lost 0 bases and 4 bases respectively, with 10 bases between them. The CDR3 runs 15 residues.